This TCR beta chain came from a study of blood T cell repertoires in COVID-19. Study overall: Sources were T cells, B-cell-depleted T cells, or PBMCs; the material itself was cDNA or gDNA.

Per the study methods: How many nucleated cells were present was estimated from reference gene primer amplification. The protocol was immunoSEQ multiplex PCR, while the TCRdb copy is restricted to in-frame clones and leaves out a portion. V and J calls and clone size are those listed in that table; D and trimming were worked out from the DNA. The profile shows approximately 120,000 clones, around 83% of them singletons. Sequences were obtained from peripheral blood. This TCR came from a human donor in a cohort sampled during active COVID-19.

The CDR3 DNA follows: TGTGCCAGCTCACCACCGACAGGGAACTACGAGCAGTACTTC. Translating it yields CASSPPTGNYEQYF. The chain links TRBV18 to TRBJ2-7, with TRBD1 identical over 7 bases. The CDR3 is 14 amino acids. V trimming: 0 bases; J trimming: 3 bases; junction bases outside the gene matches: 2. Germline lookup yields CDR1 KGHSH and CDR2 LQKENI.